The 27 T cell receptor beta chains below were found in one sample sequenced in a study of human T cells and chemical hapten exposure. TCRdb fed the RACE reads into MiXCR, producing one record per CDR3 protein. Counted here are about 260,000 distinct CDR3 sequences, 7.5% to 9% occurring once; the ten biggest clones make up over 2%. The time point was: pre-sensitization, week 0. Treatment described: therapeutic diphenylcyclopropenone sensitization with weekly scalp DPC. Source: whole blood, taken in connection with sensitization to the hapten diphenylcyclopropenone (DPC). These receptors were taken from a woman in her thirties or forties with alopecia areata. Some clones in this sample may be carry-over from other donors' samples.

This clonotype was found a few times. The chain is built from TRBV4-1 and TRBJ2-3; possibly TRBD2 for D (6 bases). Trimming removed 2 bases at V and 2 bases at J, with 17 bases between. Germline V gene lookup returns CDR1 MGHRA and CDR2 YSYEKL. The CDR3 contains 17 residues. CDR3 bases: TGCGCCAGCAGCCAATCTACCGGGACTGGATACACAGATACGCAGTATTTT. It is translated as CASSQSTGTGYTDTQYF.

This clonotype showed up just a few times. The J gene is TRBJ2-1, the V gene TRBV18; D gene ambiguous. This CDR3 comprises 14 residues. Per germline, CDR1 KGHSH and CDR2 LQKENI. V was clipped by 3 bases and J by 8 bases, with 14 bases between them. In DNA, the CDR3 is TGTGCCAGCTCACCCGCGCTAAATGCGGATGAGCAGTTCTTC. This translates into CASSPALNADEQFF.

Here the CDR3 reads CASSPGGGANVLTF. CDR3 nucleotides: TGTGCCAGCAGTCCTGGGGGTGGGGCCAACGTCCTGACTTTC. This chain connects TRBV28 to TRBJ2-6, with D possibly being TRBD1 or TRBD2 (5 bases each). Trimming left V 5 bases short and J 3 bases short, with 8 bases between. Per the germline V gene, CDR1 is MDHEN and CDR2 is SYDVKM. The CDR3 sequence is 14 residues long. Looking up the rest from reference TRBV28 and TRBJ2-6 gives the full variable domain: DVKVTQSSRYLVKRTGEKVFLECVQDMDHENMFWYRQDPGLGLRLIYFSYDVKMKEKGDIPEGYSVSREKKERFSLILESASTNQTSMYLCASSPGGGANVLTFGAGSRLTVL.

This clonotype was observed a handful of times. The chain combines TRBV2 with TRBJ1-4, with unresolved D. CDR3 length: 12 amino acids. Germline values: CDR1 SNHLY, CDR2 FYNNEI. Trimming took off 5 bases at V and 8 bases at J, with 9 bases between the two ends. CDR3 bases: TGTGCCAGCAGTTGGATAGGGGAAAAACTGTTTTTT. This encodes CASSWIGEKLFF.

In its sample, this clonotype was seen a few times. The CDR3 sequence: CASSNPPGIGVETQYF. The CDR3 coding sequence is TGTGCCAGCAGCAACCCTCCCGGGATCGGGGTGGAGACCCAGTACTTC. The chain is built from TRBV28 and TRBJ2-5; D possibly corresponds to TRBD2 (5 bases). The CDR3 extends over 16 amino acids. Looked up from germline, CDR1 is MDHEN and CDR2 is SYDVKM. V was cut by 6 bases and J by 5 bases, with 22 bases left in between.

For the CDR3, the DNA is TGTGCCAGCAGACCGGGCTCGGGACAGGGATGGACCGGGGAGCTGTTTTTT. Protein product: CASRPGSGQGWTGELFF. This sequence joins TRBV6-2 or TRBV6-3 and TRBJ2-2, with 9 bases that match TRBD1. CDR1 MNHEY and CDR2 SVGEGT come from the germline V gene. The CDR3 covers 17 residues. The trim removed 6 bases at V and 5 bases at J, leaving 13 bases unmatched.

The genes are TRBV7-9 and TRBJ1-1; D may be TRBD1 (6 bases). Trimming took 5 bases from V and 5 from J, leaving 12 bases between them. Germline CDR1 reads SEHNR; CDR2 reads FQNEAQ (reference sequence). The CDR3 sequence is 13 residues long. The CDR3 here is CASSGTPGTEAFF. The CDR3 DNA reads TGTGCCAGCAGCGGGACACCTGGTACTGAAGCTTTCTTT.

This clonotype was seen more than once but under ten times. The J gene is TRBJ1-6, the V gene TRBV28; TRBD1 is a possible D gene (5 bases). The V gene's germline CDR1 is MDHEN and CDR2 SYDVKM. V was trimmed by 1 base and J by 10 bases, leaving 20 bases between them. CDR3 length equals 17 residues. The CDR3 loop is CASSLLSPWGTPSPLHF. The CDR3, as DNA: TGTGCCAGCAGTTTATTATCCCCCTGGGGGACCCCATCACCCCTCCACTTT.

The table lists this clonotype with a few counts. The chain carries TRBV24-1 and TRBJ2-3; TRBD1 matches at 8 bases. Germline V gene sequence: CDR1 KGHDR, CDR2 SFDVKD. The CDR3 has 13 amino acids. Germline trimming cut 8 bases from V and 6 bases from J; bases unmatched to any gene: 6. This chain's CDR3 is CATKPGGVDTQYF. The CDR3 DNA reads TGTGCCACCAAACCAGGGGGCGTTGATACGCAGTATTTT.

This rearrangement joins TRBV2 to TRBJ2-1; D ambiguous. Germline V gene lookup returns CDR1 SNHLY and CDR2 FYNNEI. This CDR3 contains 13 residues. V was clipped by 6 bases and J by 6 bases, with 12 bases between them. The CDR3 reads CASRRLESNEQFF. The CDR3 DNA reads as TGTGCCAGCAGGAGACTTGAATCCAATGAGCAGTTCTTC.

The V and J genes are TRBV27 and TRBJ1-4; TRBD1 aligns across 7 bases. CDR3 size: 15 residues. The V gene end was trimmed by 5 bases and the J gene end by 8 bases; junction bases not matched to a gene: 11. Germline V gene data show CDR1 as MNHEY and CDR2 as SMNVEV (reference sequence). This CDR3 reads CASSRKTGIKEKLFF. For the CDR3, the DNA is TGTGCCAGCAGTCGGAAGACAGGGATCAAAGAAAAACTGTTTTTT.

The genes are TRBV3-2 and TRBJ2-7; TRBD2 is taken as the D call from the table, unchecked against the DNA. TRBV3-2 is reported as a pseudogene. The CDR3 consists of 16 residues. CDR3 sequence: CASSQLEREFPYEQYF. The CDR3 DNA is TGTGCCAGCAGCCAACTCGAGCGGGAGTTCCCCTACGAGCAGTACTTC.

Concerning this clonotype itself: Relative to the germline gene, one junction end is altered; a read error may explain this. The CDR3 is CASSRQGRSTDTQYF. CDR3 nucleotides: TGTGCTAGCAGCCGACAGGGCCGGAGCACAGATACGCAGTATTTT. The chain links TRBV7-7 to TRBJ2-3; 7 nucleotides match TRBD1. The CDR3 is made up of 15 amino acids. Germline values: CDR1 SSHAT, CDR2 FNYEAQ (reference sequence).

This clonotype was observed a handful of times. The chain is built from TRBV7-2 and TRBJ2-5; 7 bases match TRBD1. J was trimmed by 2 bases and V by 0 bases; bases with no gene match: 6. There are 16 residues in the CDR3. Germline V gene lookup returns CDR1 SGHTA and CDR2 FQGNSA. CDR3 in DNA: TGTGCCAGCAGCTTAGCGGTCGCAGGGGGTCAAGAGACCCAGTACTTC. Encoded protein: CASSLAVAGGQETQYF.

The CDR3 nucleotides read TGTGCCAGCTCAGCTGACAGGGGAAACACTGAAGCTTTCTTT. It is translated as CASSADRGNTEAFF. The chain is built from TRBV18 and TRBJ1-1, with 8 bases aligning to TRBD1. Trimming cost V 5 bases and J 2 bases; bases outside gene matches: 4. CDR1 is KGHSH, CDR2 LQKENI, per germline. CDR3 size: 14 residues.

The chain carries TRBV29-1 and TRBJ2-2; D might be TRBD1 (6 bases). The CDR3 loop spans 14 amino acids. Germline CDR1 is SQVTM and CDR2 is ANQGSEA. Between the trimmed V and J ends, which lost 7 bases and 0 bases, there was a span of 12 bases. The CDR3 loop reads CSARTVPNTGELFF. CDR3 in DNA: TGCAGCGCCCGGACAGTACCGAACACCGGGGAGCTGTTTTTT.

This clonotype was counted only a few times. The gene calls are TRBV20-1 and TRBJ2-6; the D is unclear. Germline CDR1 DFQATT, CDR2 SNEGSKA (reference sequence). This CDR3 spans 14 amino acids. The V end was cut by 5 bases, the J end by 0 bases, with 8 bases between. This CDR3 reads CSAPQGSGANVLTF. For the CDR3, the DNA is TGCAGTGCTCCCCAAGGCTCTGGGGCCAACGTCCTGACTTTC.

The CDR3 DNA reads as TGTGCCAGCAGCTTAGGGGGAAGGTCTGAAGCTTTCTTT. It codes for CASSLGGRSEAFF. The J gene is TRBJ1-1, the V gene TRBV7-9, with no clear D. The CDR3 has 13 residues. In germline, CDR1 is SEHNR, CDR2 FQNEAQ (reference sequence). V shed 1 base and J shed 6 bases, with 9 bases lying between them. Drawing the rest from reference TRBV7-9 and TRBJ1-1, the complete variable domain is DTGVSQNPRHKITKRGQNVTFRCDPISEHNRLYWYRQTLGQGPEFLTYFQNEAQLEKSRLLSDRFSAERPKGSFSTLEIQRTEQGDSAMYLCASSLGGRSEAFFGQGTRLTVV.

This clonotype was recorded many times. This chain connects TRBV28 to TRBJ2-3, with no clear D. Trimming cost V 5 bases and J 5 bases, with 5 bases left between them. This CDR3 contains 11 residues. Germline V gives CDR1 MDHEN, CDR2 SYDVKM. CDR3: CASSNLDTQYF. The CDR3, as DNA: TGTGCCAGCAGTAATTTAGATACGCAGTATTTT.

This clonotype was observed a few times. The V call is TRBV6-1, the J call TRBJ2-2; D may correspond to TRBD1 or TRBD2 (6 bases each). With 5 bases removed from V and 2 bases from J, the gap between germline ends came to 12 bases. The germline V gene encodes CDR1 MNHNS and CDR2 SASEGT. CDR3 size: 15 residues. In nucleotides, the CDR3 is TGTGCCAGCAGTTCACAGGGAGGTAACACCGGGGAGCTGTTTTTT. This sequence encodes CASSSQGGNTGELFF.

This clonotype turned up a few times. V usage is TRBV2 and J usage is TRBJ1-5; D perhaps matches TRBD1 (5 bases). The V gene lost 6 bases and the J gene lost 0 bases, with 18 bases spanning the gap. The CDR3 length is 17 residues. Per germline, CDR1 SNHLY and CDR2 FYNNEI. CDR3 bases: TGTGCCAGCAGCCGGGACTCCACACCATATAGCAATCAGCCCCAGCATTTT. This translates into CASSRDSTPYSNQPQHF.

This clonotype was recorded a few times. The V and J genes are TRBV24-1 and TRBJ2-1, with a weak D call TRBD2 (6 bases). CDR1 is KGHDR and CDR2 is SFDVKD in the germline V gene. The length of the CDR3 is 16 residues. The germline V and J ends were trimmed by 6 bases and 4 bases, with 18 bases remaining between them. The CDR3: CATSPQGGAGYNEQFF. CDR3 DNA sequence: TGTGCCACCAGTCCCCAGGGAGGAGCGGGTTACAATGAGCAGTTCTTC.

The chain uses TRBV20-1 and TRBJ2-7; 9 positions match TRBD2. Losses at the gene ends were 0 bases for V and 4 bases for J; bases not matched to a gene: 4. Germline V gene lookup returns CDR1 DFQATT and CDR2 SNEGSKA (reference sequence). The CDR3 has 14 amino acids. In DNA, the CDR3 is TGCAGTGCTAGAGAGGTTGCGGGAGGGTACGAGCAGTACTTC. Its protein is CSAREVAGGYEQYF.

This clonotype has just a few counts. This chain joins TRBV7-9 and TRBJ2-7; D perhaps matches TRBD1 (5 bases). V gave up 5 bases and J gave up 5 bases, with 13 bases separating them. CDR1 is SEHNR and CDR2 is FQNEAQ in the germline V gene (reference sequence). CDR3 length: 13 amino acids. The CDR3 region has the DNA TGTGCCAGCAGCCTCGCAGGGTATGACGAGCAGTACTTC. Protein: CASSLAGYDEQYF.

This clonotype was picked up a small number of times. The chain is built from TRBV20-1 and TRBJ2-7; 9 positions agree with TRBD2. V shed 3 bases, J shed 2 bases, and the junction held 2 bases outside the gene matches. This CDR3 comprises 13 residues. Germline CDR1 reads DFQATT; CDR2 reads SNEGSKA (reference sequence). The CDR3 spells CSARAGGPYEQYF. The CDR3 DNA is TGCAGTGCTAGGGCGGGAGGGCCCTACGAGCAGTACTTC.

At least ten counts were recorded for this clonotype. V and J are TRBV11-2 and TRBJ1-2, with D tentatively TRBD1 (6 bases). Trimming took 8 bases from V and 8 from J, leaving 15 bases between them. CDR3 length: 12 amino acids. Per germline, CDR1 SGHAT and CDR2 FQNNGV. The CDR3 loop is CASGLQGGGYTF. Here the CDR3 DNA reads TGTGCCAGCGGGTTACAGGGCGGCGGCTACACCTTC.

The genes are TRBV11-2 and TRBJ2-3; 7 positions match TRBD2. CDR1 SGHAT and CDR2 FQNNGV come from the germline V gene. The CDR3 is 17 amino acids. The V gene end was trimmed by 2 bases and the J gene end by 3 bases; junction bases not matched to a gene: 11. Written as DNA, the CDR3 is TGTGCCAGCAGCTTAAATCTAGGGCTAGCGGCTACAGATACGCAGTATTTT. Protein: CASSLNLGLAATDTQYF.